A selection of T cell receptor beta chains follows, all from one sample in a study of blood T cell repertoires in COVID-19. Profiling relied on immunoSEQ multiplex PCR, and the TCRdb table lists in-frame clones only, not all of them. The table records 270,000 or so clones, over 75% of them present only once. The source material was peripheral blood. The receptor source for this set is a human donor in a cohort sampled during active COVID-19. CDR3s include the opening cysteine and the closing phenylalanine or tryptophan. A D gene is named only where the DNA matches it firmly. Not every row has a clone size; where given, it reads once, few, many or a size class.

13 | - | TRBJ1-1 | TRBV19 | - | CASSYLRGTEAFF | TGTGCCAGTAGCTACCTTCGCGGCACTGAAGCTTTCTTT
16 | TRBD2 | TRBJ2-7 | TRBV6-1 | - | CASSGRLAGAGYEQYF | TGTGCCAGCAGTGGGCGACTAGCGGGAGCGGGGTACGAGCAGTACTTC
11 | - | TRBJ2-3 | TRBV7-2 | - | CASSSRDTQYF | TGTGCCAGCAGCTCGAGGGATACGCAGTATTTT
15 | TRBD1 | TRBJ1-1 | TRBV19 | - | CASLLGTGGRTEAFF | TGTGCCAGCCTTTTAGGGACAGGGGGCCGAACTGAAGCTTTCTTT
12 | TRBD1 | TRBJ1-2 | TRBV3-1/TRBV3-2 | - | CASSRGQVGYTF | TGTGCCAGCAGCCGAGGACAGGTTGGCTACACCTTC
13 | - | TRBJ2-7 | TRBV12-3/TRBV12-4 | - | CASSPQGAHEQYF | TGTGCCAGCAGTCCCCAGGGTGCGCACGAGCAGTACTTC
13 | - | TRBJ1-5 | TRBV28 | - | CASKQGRNQPQHF | TGTGCCAGCAAGCAGGGTCGCAATCAGCCCCAGCATTTT
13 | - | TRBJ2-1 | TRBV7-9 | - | CASSLVGADEQFF | TGTGCCAGCAGTTTAGTGGGAGCTGATGAGCAGTTCTTC
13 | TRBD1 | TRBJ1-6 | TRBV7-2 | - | CASSQTGVGPLHF | TGTGCCAGCAGCCAGACAGGGGTGGGACCCCTCCACTTT
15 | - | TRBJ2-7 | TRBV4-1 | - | CASSQEGTFSYEQYF | TGCGCCAGCAGCCAAGAGGGGACTTTCTCCTACGAGCAGTACTTC
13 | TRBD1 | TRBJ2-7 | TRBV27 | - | CATRPTGGHEQYF | TGTGCCACCCGCCCGACAGGGGGTCACGAGCAGTACTTC
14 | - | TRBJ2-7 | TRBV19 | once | CASSIGGIRGEQYF | TGTGCCAGTAGTATTGGCGGAATAAGGGGAGAGCAGTACTTC
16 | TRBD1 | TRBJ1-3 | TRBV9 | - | CASSVVGTGTGNTIYF | TGTGCCAGCAGCGTAGTTGGGACAGGGACTGGAAACACCATATATTTT
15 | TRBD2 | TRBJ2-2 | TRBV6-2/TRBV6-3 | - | CASSYGTTRTGELFF | TGTGCCAGCAGTTATGGGACTACCCGGACCGGGGAGCTGTTTTTT
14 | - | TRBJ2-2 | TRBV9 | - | CASSEQLDTGELFF | TGTGCCAGCAGCGAACAACTAGACACCGGGGAGCTGTTTTTT
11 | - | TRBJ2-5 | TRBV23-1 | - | CATPGGETQYF | TGCGCCACGCCGGGGGGCGAGACCCAGTACTTC
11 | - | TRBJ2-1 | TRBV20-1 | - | CSARIYNEQFF | TGCAGTGCGCGGATATACAATGAGCAGTTCTTC
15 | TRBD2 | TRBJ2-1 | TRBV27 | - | CASSTAGLAGGEQFF | TGTGCCAGCAGCACTGCGGGACTAGCGGGAGGTGAGCAGTTCTTC
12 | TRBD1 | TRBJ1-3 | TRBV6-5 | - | CASSPRGHTIYF | TGTGCCAGCAGTCCCAGGGGGCACACCATATATTTT
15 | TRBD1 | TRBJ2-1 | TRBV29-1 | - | CSVMFGTGSNNEQFF | TGCAGCGTCATGTTCGGGACAGGGTCCAACAATGAGCAGTTCTTC
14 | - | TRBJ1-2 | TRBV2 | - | CASSESRGNYGYTF | TGTGCCAGCAGTGAAAGCAGGGGTAACTATGGCTACACCTTC
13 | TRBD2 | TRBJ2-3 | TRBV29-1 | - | CSVTSGRTDTQYF | TGCAGCGTTACTAGCGGCCGCACAGATACGCAGTATTTT
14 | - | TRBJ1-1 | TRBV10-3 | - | CAISDPGLNTEAFF | TGTGCCATCAGTGACCCCGGTTTGAACACTGAAGCTTTCTTT
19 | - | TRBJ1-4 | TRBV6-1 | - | CASSEWWGPTGLSGEKLFF | TGTGCCAGCAGTGAATGGTGGGGGCCCACGGGCTTAAGCGGTGAAAAACTGTTTTTT
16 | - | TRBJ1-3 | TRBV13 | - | CASSLGAGVSGNTIYF | TGTGCCAGCAGCTTAGGGGCAGGTGTCTCTGGAAACACCATATATTTT
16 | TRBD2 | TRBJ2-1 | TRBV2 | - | CASRGLAGVSYNEQFF | TGTGCCAGCAGAGGGCTAGCGGGAGTCTCCTACAATGAGCAGTTCTTC
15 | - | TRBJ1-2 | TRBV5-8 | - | CASGQQGVISYGYTF | TGTGCCAGCGGCCAACAAGGGGTTATAAGCTATGGCTACACCTTC
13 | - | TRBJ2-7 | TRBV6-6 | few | CASSYSSEYEQYF | TGTGCCAGCAGTTACTCTAGCGAGTACGAGCAGTACTTC
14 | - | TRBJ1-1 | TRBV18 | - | CASSPTTGNTEAFF | TGTGCCAGCTCACCGACGACGGGGAACACTGAAGCTTTCTTT
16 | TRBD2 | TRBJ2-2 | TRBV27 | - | CASSSTSGRASGELFF | TGTGCCAGCAGTTCCACTAGCGGGAGGGCCTCAGGGGAGCTGTTTTTT
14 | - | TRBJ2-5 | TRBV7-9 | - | CASSLVGSKETQYF | TGTGCCAGCAGCTTAGTTGGCAGTAAAGAGACCCAGTACTTC
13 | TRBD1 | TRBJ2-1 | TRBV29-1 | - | CSVLGQGVNEQFF | TGCAGCGTTTTAGGGCAGGGGGTGAATGAGCAGTTCTTC
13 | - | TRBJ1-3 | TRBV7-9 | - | CASSLFRGYTIYF | TGTGCCAGCAGCTTATTCAGGGGATACACCATATATTTT
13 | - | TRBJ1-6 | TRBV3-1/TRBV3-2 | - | CASSGDNFSPLHF | TGTGCCAGCAGCGGGGACAATTTTTCACCCCTCCACTTT
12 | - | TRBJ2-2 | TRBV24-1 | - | CATMKETGELFF | TGTGCCACCATGAAGGAGACCGGGGAGCTGTTTTTT
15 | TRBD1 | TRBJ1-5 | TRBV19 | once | CASSMGDRDAQPQHF | TGTGCCAGTAGTATGGGGGACAGGGATGCTCAGCCCCAGCATTTT
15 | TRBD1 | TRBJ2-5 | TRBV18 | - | CASSPPGTGMETQYF | TGTGCCAGCTCACCCCCTGGGACAGGGATGGAGACCCAGTACTTC
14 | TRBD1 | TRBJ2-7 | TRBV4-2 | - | CASSQGQGTYEQYF | TGTGCCAGCAGCCAGGGACAGGGTACCTACGAGCAGTACTTC
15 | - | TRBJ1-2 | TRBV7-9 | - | CASSLRREANYGYTF | TGTGCCAGCAGCTTGAGGAGGGAAGCTAACTATGGCTACACCTTC
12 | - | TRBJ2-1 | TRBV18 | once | CASSPSRDEQFF | TGTGCCAGCTCCCCTTCCCGGGATGAGCAGTTCTTC
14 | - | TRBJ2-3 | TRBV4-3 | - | CASSQALGTDTQYF | TGCGCCAGCAGCCAAGCCCTCGGCACAGATACGCAGTATTTT
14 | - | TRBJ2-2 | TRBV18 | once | CAVKGTQNTGELFF | TGTGCCGTCAAGGGGACACAGAACACCGGGGAGCTGTTTTTT